The clone carrying this T cell receptor (beta chain) was seen repeatedly, ten times or more. Its antigen remains unidentified. The CDR3 loop spans 14 amino acids. CDR1 is SEHNR and CDR2 is FQNEAQ in the germline V gene (reference sequence). V gave up 10 bases and J gave up 4 bases; unmatched junction bases: 9. The data stem from a study of beta chain features in type 1 diabetes. Study-level findings and limits: All four CD4+ subsets from Type 1 diabetes patients carried moderately but significantly shorter TCRB CDR3s.

What was sequenced were expressed TCRB transcripts, since all of the isolated RNA had been reverse transcribed. Only in-frame clones appear in the TCRdb table, and some are missing; sequencing was by immunoSEQ multiplex PCR. Of 300,000 to 450,000 clones in the sample, around 12% were seen once. This clonotype originated in a man between 18 and 35 years old in good health. What was sequenced was naive CD4+ T cells from blood. This rearrangement joins TRBV7-9 to TRBJ1-2; TRBD1 aligns across 10 bases. CDR3 protein: CATRDRGGGYGYTF. In nucleotides, the CDR3 is TGTGCCACCCGGGACAGGGGCGGAGGCTATGGCTACACCTTC. Combining the CDR3 with reference TRBV7-9 and TRBJ1-2 gives the whole variable domain DTGVSQNPRHKITKRGQNVTFRCDPISEHNRLYWYRQTLGQGPEFLTYFQNEAQLEKSRLLSDRFSAERPKGSFSTLEIQRTEQGDSAMYLCATRDRGGGYGYTFGSGTRLTVV.